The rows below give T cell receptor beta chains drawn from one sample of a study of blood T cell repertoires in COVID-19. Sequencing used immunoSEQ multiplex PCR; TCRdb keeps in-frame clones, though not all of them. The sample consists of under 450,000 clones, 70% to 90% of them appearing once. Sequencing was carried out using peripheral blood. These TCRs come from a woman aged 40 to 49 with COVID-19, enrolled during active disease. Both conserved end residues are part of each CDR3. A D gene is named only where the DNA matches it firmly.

cdr3_nt: TGTGCCAGTAGTACAGGGGGCGGGACCTATGGCTACACCTTC; cdr3_aa: CASSTGGGTYGYTF; v_call: TRBV19; d_call: TRBD1; j_call: TRBJ1-2; cdr3_length: 14
cdr3_nt: TGTGCCAGTAGTCCCGGGACAGCTAACTATGGCTACACCTTC; cdr3_aa: CASSPGTANYGYTF; v_call: TRBV19; d_call: TRBD1; j_call: TRBJ1-2; cdr3_length: 14
cdr3_nt: TGCGCCAGCAGCCAGTCCCCGGGACAGGCCTCTAGAGGGGCCAACGTCCTGACTTTC; cdr3_aa: CASSQSPGQASRGANVLTF; v_call: TRBV4-3; d_call: TRBD1; j_call: TRBJ2-6; cdr3_length: 19
cdr3_nt: TGTGCCAGCAGCGTAGACGGCCAGGGCCCTGGAAACACCATATATTTT; cdr3_aa: CASSVDGQGPGNTIYF; v_call: TRBV9; d_call: -; j_call: TRBJ1-3; cdr3_length: 16
cdr3_nt: TGTGCCAGCAGTTTCCCTCTGGGTGGCAGGGGCTTAGGAGAGACCCAGTACTTC; cdr3_aa: CASSFPLGGRGLGETQYF; v_call: TRBV28; d_call: -; j_call: TRBJ2-5; cdr3_length: 18
cdr3_nt: TGTGCCAGCAGCTTGGTCGGAGCCTCTGGAAACACCATATATTTT; cdr3_aa: CASSLVGASGNTIYF; v_call: TRBV5-5; d_call: -; j_call: TRBJ1-3; cdr3_length: 15
cdr3_nt: TGTGCCAGTAGCACCGCAACCGGGACAGTTAATTCACCCCTCCACTTT; cdr3_aa: CASSTATGTVNSPLHF; v_call: TRBV19; d_call: TRBD1; j_call: TRBJ1-6; cdr3_length: 16
cdr3_nt: TGTGCCAGCAGCTCAACAGGGGGATATGGCTACACCTTC; cdr3_aa: CASSSTGGYGYTF; v_call: TRBV7-2; d_call: TRBD1; j_call: TRBJ1-2; cdr3_length: 13
cdr3_nt: TGTGCCAGCAGCCGACCGGGGACCCAGTACTTC; cdr3_aa: CASSRPGTQYF; v_call: TRBV6-5; d_call: -; j_call: TRBJ2-5; cdr3_length: 11
cdr3_nt: TGTGCCACATCCGGGACTAGCGCGGGGAAGCACGAGCAGTACTTC; cdr3_aa: CATSGTSAGKHEQYF; v_call: TRBV5-6; d_call: TRBD2; j_call: TRBJ2-7; cdr3_length: 15